This T cell receptor beta chain emerged from a study of shared clonotypes between healthy human individuals. Study-wide results and limits: The sampled material consisted only of blood, and tissue repertoires are likely to differ.

Study processing details: As immunoSEQ supplied junction-only sequences (without quality scores), filtering differed. Data came from immunoSEQ multiplex PCR; TCRdb stores just in-frame clones and leaves some out. The V and J calls and clone size were taken over from that table, and D and trimming were inferred from the DNA. The table includes fewer than 650,000 clones, roughly four fifths detected once. Trimming removed 5 bases from V and 2 bases from J, with 16 bases in between. From germline, CDR1 is SGHTA and CDR2 FQGNSA. The CDR3 has 15 residues. Regarding this clone: Its target is unknown.

The sample taken for sequencing was PBMCs. This TCR was recovered from a woman between 40 and 55 years old in good health. Some clones in this sample may be carry-over from other donors' samples. This chain links TRBV7-2 with TRBJ2-7; a possible D gene is TRBD2 (6 bases). Here the CDR3 DNA reads TGTGCCAGCAGCCCCGTAGTGGGGGGTCCCTACGAGCAGTACTTC. This gives the protein CASSPVVGGPYEQYF.